One and the same sample provided the 15 T cell receptor beta chains below, sequenced in a study of T cells in localized non-small cell lung cancer. Clones were sequenced by immunoSEQ multiplex PCR, and TCRdb holds only the in-frame ones, with some missing. Of approximately 30,000 clones listed, about 90% are singletons. The sample in question was peripheral blood, obtained before any cancer treatment. These receptors originate from a woman between 18 and 50 years old with stage I lung adenocarcinoma.

The chain is built from TRBV4-1 and TRBJ1-3, with 8 nucleotides matching TRBD1. Germline CDR1 and CDR2: MGHRA and YSYEKL. The ends lost 1 base at V and 13 bases at J; junction bases unmatched: 15. The CDR3 covers 16 residues. The CDR3 is CASSQGFLTGGRSIYF. CDR3 DNA: TGCGCCAGCAGCCAAGGGTTCCTAACAGGGGGTAGATCGATATATTTT.

This rearrangement joins TRBV10-3 to TRBJ1-1, with 7 nucleotides matching TRBD1. The CDR3 runs 13 residues. Germline loops: CDR1 ENHRY, CDR2 SYGVKD. With V trimmed by 10 bases and J by 1 base, 6 bases remained unmatched. The CDR3 DNA follows: TGTGCCACCAGGGGGACAGCGAACACTGAAGCTTTCTTT. Its translation is CATRGTANTEAFF.

This clone has a single count. V is TRBV5-6 and J is TRBJ1-4; D may be TRBD1 (6 bases). Trimming cost V 0 bases and J 1 base, with 7 bases left between them. The CDR3 spans 15 residues. CDR1 is SGHDT, CDR2 YYEEEE, per germline. The CDR3 here is CASSLGGGTNEKLFF. Here the CDR3 DNA reads TGTGCCAGCAGCTTGGGAGGGGGAACTAATGAAAAACTGTTTTTT. Based on the CDR3 plus reference TRBV5-6 and TRBJ1-4, the full variable domain is DAGVTQSPTHLIKTRGQQVTLRCSPKSGHDTVSWYQQALGQGPQFIFQYYEEEERQRGNFPDRFSGHQFPNYSSELNVNALLLGDSALYLCASSLGGGTNEKLFFGSGTQLSVL.

This clone was recorded only once. The rearrangement joins TRBV18 to TRBJ1-3, with D unresolved. V was trimmed by 6 bases and J by 0 bases, leaving 18 bases between them. The germline V gene has CDR1 KGHSH and CDR2 LQKENI. This CDR3 contains 17 residues. In nucleotides, the CDR3 is TGTGCCAGCTCCCCCACCTTGGACGGCTCCTCTGGAAACACCATATATTTT. This translates into CASSPTLDGSSGNTIYF.

V is TRBV11-2 and J is TRBJ1-3; the D gene is possibly TRBD1 (5 bases). V was clipped by 3 bases and J by 0 bases, with 12 bases between them. CDR3 size: 16 residues. Germline CDR1 is SGHAT and CDR2 is FQNNGV. The DNA of the CDR3 is TGTGCCAGCAGCTTGTTTGGGACTCCCTCTGGAAACACCATATATTTT. Its protein is CASSLFGTPSGNTIYF.

The chain joins TRBV19 to TRBJ2-2; D gene ambiguous. Germline lookup yields CDR1 LNHDA and CDR2 SQIVND (reference sequence). Trimming stripped 3 bases from V and 0 bases from J, with 5 bases between. There are 14 residues in the CDR3. The DNA for the CDR3 is TGTGCCAGTAGTATTAGAGCGAACACCGGGGAGCTGTTTTTT. Its translation is CASSIRANTGELFF.

This chain's CDR3 is CASSSNLGETEAFF. CDR3 nucleotide sequence: TGTGCCAGCAGCTCAAACCTCGGGGAGACTGAAGCTTTCTTT. The chain employs TRBV7-9 and TRBJ1-1, with D unclear. CDR1 is SEHNR and CDR2 is FQNEAQ in the germline V gene (reference sequence). The CDR3 is 14 amino acids. V lost 4 bases, J lost 5 bases, and 14 bases lay in between. Complete variable domain (other parts from reference TRBV7-9 and TRBJ1-1): DTGVSQNPRHKITKRGQNVTFRCDPISEHNRLYWYRQTLGQGPEFLTYFQNEAQLEKSRLLSDRFSAERPKGSFSTLEIQRTEQGDSAMYLCASSSNLGETEAFFGQGTRLTVV.

V is TRBV28 and J is TRBJ2-5, with 14 bases identical to TRBD2. This CDR3 region has 16 residues. CDR1 MDHEN and CDR2 SYDVKM come from the germline V gene. The V and J ends lost 5 bases and 5 bases, in that order; junction bases with no gene match: 7. Here the CDR3 reads CASSRGLAGGPETQYF. In DNA form, the CDR3 reads TGTGCCAGCAGTCGTGGACTAGCGGGGGGACCGGAGACCCAGTACTTC.

The chain is built from TRBV4-3 and TRBJ1-5; TRBD1 aligns across 8 bases. The germline V gene has CDR1 LGHNA and CDR2 YSLEER. The V segment lost 3 bases and the J segment 4 bases; nucleotides outside the gene matches: 5. This CDR3 is built from 15 residues. For the CDR3, the DNA is TGCGCCAGCAGCCATACCCGGGACAGGAATCAGCCCCAGCATTTT. This gives the protein CASSHTRDRNQPQHF.

V usage is TRBV2 and J usage is TRBJ1-1; D may be TRBD1 (5 bases). This CDR3 is 13 amino acids long. V gave up 6 bases and J gave up 0 bases, with 8 bases separating them. CDR1 SNHLY and CDR2 FYNNEI come from the germline V gene. DNA of the CDR3: TGTGCCAGCAGCGGGACGGTGAACACTGAAGCTTTCTTT. Encoded protein: CASSGTVNTEAFF.

The chain joins TRBV4-1 to TRBJ2-1; D unresolved. With 6 bases removed from V and 0 bases from J, the gap between germline ends came to 15 bases. The CDR3 loop spans 16 amino acids. Germline V gives CDR1 MGHRA, CDR2 YSYEKL. The CDR3 protein is CASSLTRYSSYNEQFF. CDR3 coding DNA: TGCGCCAGCAGTCTAACTCGCTACAGCTCCTACAATGAGCAGTTCTTC.

The chain recombines TRBV5-1 with TRBJ2-2; maybe TRBD2 (5 bases). This CDR3 contains 15 residues. Germline-derived CDR1 and CDR2 are SGHRS and YFSETQ. Trimming stripped 2 bases from V and 3 bases from J, with 11 bases between. CDR3 residues: CASSFRGLDTGELFF. In DNA form, the CDR3 reads TGCGCCAGCAGCTTCCGAGGGCTCGACACCGGGGAGCTGTTTTTT. The full variable domain, in which reference TRBV5-1 and TRBJ2-2 provide the parts outside the CDR3, is KAGVTQTPRYLIKTRGQQVTLSCSPISGHRSVSWYQQTPGQGLQFLFEYFSETQRNKGNFPGRFSGRQFSNSRSEMNVSTLELGDSALYLCASSFRGLDTGELFFGEGSRLTVL.

The chain links TRBV7-9 to TRBJ1-2; D is undetermined. This CDR3 has 14 residues. The germline V gene has CDR1 SEHNR and CDR2 FQNEAQ (reference sequence). Deletions cut 5 bases from V and 4 bases from J, with 14 bases between. The CDR3 protein is CASSADDIGYGYTF. The CDR3 bases are TGTGCCAGCAGCGCCGACGACATCGGCTATGGCTACACCTTC.

The J gene is TRBJ1-3, the V gene TRBV29-1, with TRBD1 matching 9 bases. There are 15 residues in the CDR3. The trim removed 4 bases at V and 0 bases at J, leaving 4 bases unmatched. Germline CDR1 reads SQVTM; CDR2 reads ANQGSEA. CDR3 sequence: CSVGQGGTSGNTIYF. The CDR3, as DNA: TGCAGCGTTGGACAGGGGGGAACCTCTGGAAACACCATATATTTT. Based on the CDR3 plus reference TRBV29-1 and TRBJ1-3, the full variable domain is SAVISQKPSRDICQRGTSLTIQCQVDSQVTMMFWYRQQPGQSLTLIATANQGSEATYESGFVIDKFPISRPNLTFSTLTVSNMSPEDSSIYLCSVGQGGTSGNTIYFGEGSWLTVV.

The DNA of the CDR3 is TGTGCCAGCAGTCGCAGGACTAGCGAGGTTGGAGAGACCCAGTACTTC. It translates to CASSRRTSEVGETQYF. V is TRBV28 and J is TRBJ2-5; the match to TRBD2 covers 9 bases. The CDR3 runs 16 residues. Germline CDR1 and CDR2: MDHEN and SYDVKM. V lost 5 bases, J lost 4 bases, and 11 bases stayed unmatched.